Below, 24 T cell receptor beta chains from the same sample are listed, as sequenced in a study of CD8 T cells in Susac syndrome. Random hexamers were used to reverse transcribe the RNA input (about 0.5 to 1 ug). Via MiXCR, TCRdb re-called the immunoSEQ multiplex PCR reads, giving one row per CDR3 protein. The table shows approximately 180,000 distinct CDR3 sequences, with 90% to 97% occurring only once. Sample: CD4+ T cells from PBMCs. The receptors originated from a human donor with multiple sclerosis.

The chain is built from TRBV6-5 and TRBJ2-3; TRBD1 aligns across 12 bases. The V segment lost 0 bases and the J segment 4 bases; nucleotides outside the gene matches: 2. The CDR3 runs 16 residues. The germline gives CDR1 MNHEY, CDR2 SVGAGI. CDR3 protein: CASSYSGTGGPDTQYF. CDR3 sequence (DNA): TGTGCCAGCAGTTACTCCGGGACAGGGGGCCCAGATACGCAGTATTTT.

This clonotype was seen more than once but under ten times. This chain's CDR3 is CAWSVLGRGGYTF. In DNA form, the CDR3 reads TGTGCCTGGAGTGTATTGGGCAGGGGCGGCTACACCTTC. This chain connects TRBV30 to TRBJ1-2; possible D gene TRBD1, 6 bases. The CDR3 loop spans 13 amino acids. Germline V CDR1 and CDR2: GTSNPN, SVGIG (reference sequence). V lost 0 bases and J lost 8, with 13 bases in between.

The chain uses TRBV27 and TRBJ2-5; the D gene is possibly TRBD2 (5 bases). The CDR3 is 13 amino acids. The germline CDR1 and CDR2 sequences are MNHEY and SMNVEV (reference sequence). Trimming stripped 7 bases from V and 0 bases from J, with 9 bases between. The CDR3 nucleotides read TGTGCCAGCACCGGACTGGACCAAGAGACCCAGTACTTC. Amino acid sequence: CASTGLDQETQYF.

The CDR3 here is CASSISVFHEQFF. CDR3 bases: TGTGCCAGCAGCATTTCCGTTTTCCATGAGCAGTTCTTC. The chain carries TRBV12-3 or TRBV12-4 and TRBJ2-1; D not resolved. V was clipped by 6 bases and J by 8 bases, with 14 bases between them. The CDR3 sequence is 13 residues long.

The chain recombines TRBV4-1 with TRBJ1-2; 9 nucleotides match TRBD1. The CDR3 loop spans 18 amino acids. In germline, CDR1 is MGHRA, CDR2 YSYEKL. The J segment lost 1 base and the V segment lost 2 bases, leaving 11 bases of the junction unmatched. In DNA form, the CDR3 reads TGCGCCAGCAGCCAACTTGCACAGGGGGCGAATTTTAACTATGGCTACACCTTC. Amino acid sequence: CASSQLAQGANFNYGYTF.

The CDR3 spells CAWSREDRSYNEQFF. The CDR3 region has the DNA TGTGCCTGGAGTCGAGAAGACAGGTCCTACAATGAGCAGTTCTTC. The J gene is TRBJ2-1, the V gene TRBV30; possible D gene TRBD1, 6 bases. CDR3 length: 15 residues. Trimming pared 2 bases from V and 1 base from J, leaving 12 bases between. Germline lookup yields CDR1 GTSNPN and CDR2 SVGIG (reference sequence).

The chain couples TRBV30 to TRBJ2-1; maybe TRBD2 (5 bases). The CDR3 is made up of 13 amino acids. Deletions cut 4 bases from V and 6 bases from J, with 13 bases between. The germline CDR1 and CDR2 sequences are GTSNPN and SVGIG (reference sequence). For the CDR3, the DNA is TGTGCCTGGACGGACGGGGTAGGCAATGAGCAGTTCTTC. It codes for CAWTDGVGNEQFF.

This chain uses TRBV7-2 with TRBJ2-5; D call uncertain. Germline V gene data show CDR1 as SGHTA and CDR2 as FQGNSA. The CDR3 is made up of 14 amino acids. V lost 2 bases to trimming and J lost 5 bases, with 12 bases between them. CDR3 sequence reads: CASSLPESGETQYF. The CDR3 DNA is TGTGCCAGCAGCTTACCAGAATCTGGGGAGACCCAGTACTTC.

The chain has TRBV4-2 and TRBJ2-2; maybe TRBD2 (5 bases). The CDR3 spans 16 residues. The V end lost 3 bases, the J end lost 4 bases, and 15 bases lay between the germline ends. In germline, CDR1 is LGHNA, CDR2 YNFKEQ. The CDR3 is CASSQGLGGSTGELFF. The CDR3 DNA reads TGTGCCAGCAGCCAGGGTCTTGGTGGGAGCACCGGGGAGCTGTTTTTT.

The CDR3 loop reads CASSRTREEKLFF. The CDR3, as DNA: TGTGCCAGCAGCCGGACTCGGGAGGAAAAACTGTTTTTT. The gene calls are TRBV3-1 and TRBJ1-4; no definite D call. The CDR3 is made up of 13 amino acids. Germline CDR1 LGHDT, CDR2 YNNKEL (reference sequence). The V and J ends lost 4 bases and 8 bases respectively, with 11 bases between them. The whole variable domain, filled in from reference TRBV3-1 and TRBJ1-4, reads DTAVSQTPKYLVTQMGNDKSIKCEQNLGHDTMYWYKQDSKKFLKIMFSYNNKELIINETVPNRFSPKSPDKAHLNLHINSLELGDSAVYFCASSRTREEKLFFGSGTQLSVL.

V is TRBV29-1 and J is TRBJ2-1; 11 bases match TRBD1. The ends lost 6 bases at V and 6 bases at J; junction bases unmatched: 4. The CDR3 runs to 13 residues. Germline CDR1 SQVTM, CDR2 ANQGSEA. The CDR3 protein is CSVTGTGGNEQFF. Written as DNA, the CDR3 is TGCAGCGTCACAGGGACAGGGGGCAATGAGCAGTTCTTC.

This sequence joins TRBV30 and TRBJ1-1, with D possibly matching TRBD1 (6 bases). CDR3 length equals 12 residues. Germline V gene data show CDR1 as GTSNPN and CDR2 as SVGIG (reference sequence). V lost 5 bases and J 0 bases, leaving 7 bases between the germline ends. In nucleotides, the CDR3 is TGTGCCTGGGGACAGCTGAACACTGAAGCTTTCTTT. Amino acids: CAWGQLNTEAFF.

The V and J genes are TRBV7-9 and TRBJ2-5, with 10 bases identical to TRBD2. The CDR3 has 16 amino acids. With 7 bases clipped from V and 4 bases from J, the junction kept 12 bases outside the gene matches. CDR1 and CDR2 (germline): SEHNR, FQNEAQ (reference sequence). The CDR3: CASKKRPAGGRETQYF. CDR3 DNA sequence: TGTGCCAGCAAAAAAAGACCAGCGGGGGGGCGAGAGACCCAGTACTTC.

The CDR3 sequence is CSVDVQGDTQYF. The CDR3 DNA sequence: TGCAGCGTTGATGTTCAAGGAGATACGCAGTATTTT. This chain uses TRBV29-1 with TRBJ2-3; D is unclear. There are 12 residues in the CDR3. The germline V and J ends were trimmed by 3 bases and 5 bases, with 9 bases remaining between them. Germline CDR1 is SQVTM and CDR2 is ANQGSEA.

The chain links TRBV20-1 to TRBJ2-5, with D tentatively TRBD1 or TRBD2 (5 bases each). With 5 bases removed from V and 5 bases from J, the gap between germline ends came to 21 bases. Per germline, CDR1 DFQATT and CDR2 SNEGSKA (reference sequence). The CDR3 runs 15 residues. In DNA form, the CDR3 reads TGCAGTGCTTCTCCTCCTTCTTGGTGGGGGGAGACCCAGTACTTC. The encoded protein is CSASPPSWWGETQYF.

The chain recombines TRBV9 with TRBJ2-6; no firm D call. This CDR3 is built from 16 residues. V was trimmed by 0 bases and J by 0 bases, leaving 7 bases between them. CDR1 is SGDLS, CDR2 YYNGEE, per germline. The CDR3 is CASSVAPGSGANVLTF. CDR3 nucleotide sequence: TGTGCCAGCAGCGTAGCCCCTGGCTCTGGGGCCAACGTCCTGACTTTC. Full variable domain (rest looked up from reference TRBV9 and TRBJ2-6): DSGVTQTPKHLITATGQRVTLRCSPRSGDLSVYWYQQSLDQGLQFLIQYYNGEERAKGNILERFSAQQFPDLHSELNLSSLELGDSALYFCASSVAPGSGANVLTFGAGSRLTVL.

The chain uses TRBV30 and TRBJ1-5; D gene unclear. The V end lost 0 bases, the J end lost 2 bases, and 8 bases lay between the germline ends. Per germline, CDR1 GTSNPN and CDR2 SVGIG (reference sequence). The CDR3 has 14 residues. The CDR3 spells CAWSVRRGNQPQHF. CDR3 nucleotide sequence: TGTGCCTGGAGTGTTCGGCGGGGCAATCAGCCCCAGCATTTT.

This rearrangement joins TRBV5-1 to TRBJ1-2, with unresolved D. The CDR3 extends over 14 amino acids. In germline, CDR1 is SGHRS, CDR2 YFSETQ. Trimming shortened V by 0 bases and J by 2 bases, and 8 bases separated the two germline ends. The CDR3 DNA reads TGCGCCAGCAGCTTGGGACCGATAAACTATGGCTACACCTTC. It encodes CASSLGPINYGYTF.

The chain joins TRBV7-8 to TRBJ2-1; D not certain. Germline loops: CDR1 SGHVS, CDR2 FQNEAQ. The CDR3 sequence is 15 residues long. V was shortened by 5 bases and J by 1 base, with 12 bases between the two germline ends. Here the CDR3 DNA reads TGTGCCAGCAGCATAGAAAGCGTTTCCTACAATGAGCAGTTCTTC. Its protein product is CASSIESVSYNEQFF. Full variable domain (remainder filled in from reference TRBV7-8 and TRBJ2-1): GAGVSQSPRYKVAKRGQDVALRCDPISGHVSLFWYQQALGQGPEFLTYFQNEAQLDKSGLPSDRFFAERPEGSVSTLKIQRTQQEDSAVYLCASSIESVSYNEQFFGPGTRLTVL.

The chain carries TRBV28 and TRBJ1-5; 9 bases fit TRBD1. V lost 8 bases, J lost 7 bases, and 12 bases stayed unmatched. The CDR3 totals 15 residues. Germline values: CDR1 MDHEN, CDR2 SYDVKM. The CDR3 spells CASWLRQGDSQPQHF. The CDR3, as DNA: TGTGCCAGCTGGCTCCGACAGGGGGATTCCCAGCCCCAGCATTTT.

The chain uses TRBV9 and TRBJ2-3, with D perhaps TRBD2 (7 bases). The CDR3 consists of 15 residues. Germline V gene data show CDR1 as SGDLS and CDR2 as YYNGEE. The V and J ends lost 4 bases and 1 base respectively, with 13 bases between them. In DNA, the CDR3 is TGTGCCAGCAGCCCCCAGGGGAGGGGCACAGATACGCAGTATTTT. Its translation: CASSPQGRGTDTQYF.

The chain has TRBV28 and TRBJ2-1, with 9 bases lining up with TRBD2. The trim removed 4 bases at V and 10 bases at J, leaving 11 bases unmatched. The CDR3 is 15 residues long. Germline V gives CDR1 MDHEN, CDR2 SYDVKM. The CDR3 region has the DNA TGTGCCAGCAGTTCCACGAGCGGGGGGCCATGGGAGCAGTTCTTC. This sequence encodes CASSSTSGGPWEQFF.

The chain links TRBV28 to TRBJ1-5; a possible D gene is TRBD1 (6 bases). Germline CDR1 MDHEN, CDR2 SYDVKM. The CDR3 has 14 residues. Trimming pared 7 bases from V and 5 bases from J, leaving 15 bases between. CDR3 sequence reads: CASKGTGYHQPQHF. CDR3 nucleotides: TGTGCCAGCAAGGGTACAGGGTATCATCAGCCCCAGCATTTT.

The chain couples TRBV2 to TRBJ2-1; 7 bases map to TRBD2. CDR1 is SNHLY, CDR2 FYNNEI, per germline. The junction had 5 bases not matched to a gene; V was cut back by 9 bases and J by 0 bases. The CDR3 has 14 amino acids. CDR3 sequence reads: CASQLASSYNEQFF. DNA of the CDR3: TGTGCCAGTCAACTAGCGAGCTCCTACAATGAGCAGTTCTTC.